This T cell receptor (beta chain) is drawn from a study of cytomegalovirus exposure and HLA in healthy donors. The ends were cut back, 4 bases at V and 4 bases at J, with 16 bases in the middle. From germline, CDR1 is LGHNA and CDR2 YNFKEQ. The CDR3 length is 15 residues. Regarding this clone: Its antigen is not identified.

Overall study results and limits: TCR beta chains associated with HLA were, in a later analysis, more clonally expanded than equally common others. Reports indicate that TCR beta sequences accurately predicted the HLA-A and HLA-B alleles of most subjects.

60 Vbeta and 13 Jbeta primers were used in PCR. Data came from immunoSEQ multiplex PCR; TCRdb stores just in-frame clones and leaves some out. This sample's clone table lists 150,000 to 200,000 clones. This TCR was recovered from a woman aged 55-70 years in good health and CMV-seronegative. Sequencing was carried out using PBMCs. The gene calls are TRBV4-2 and TRBJ1-1, with D tentatively TRBD1 (6 bases). The CDR3 spells CASSPLGGAGTEAFF. CDR3 nucleotide sequence: TGTGCCAGCAGCCCCTTAGGGGGGGCCGGCACTGAAGCTTTCTTT.